The T cell receptor beta chain under discussion was sequenced for a study of cytomegalovirus exposure and HLA in healthy donors. At the level of the study: Later analysis reported that the 120 or so validation repertoires shared the platform of the approximately 690 first-cohort repertoires.

The germline V gene has CDR1 SQVTM and CDR2 ANQGSEA. The V and J ends lost 7 bases and 6 bases, in that order; junction bases with no gene match: 13. This CDR3 comprises 14 residues. Concerning this clone: Its antigen is unidentified.

TCRdb's table, derived via immunoSEQ multiplex PCR, lists solely in-frame clones and lacks some. The sample yields about 200,000 clones, roughly 84% seen once. Study observations and caveats: A later analysis found first-cohort TCR clusters tended to co-occur in the 100 to 150 validation repertoires. Specificity for CMV antigens was confirmed in vitro for a few of the CMV-associated chains.

Sequencing input: PBMCs. This TCR was recovered from a woman aged 18-35 years in good health and CMV-seropositive. This rearrangement joins TRBV29-1 to TRBJ2-7; 9 bases align to TRBD1. The CDR3 here is CSAFTGTGKFEQYF. Written as DNA, the CDR3 is TGCAGCGCGTTCACCGGGACAGGGAAGTTCGAGCAGTACTTC.